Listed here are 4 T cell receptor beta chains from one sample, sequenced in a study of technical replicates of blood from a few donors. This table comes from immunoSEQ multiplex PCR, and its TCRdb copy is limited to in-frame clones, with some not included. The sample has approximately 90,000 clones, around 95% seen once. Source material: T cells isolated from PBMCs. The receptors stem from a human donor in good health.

The CDR3 reads CASSFKETQYF. The CDR3 nucleotides read TGTGCCAGCAGTTTTAAAGAGACCCAGTACTTC. V is TRBV11-3 and J is TRBJ2-5; D is undetermined. This CDR3 has 11 amino acids. V was trimmed by 6 bases and J by 3 bases, leaving 5 bases between them. CDR1 SGHNT and CDR2 YENEEA come from the germline V gene.

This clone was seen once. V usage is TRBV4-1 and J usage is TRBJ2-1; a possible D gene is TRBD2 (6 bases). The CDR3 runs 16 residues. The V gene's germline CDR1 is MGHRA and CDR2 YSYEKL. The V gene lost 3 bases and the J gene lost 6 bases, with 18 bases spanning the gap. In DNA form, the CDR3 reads TGCGCCAGCAGCCACAAGACTCTCCGGAGGGCCAATGAGCAGTTCTTC. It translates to CASSHKTLRRANEQFF.

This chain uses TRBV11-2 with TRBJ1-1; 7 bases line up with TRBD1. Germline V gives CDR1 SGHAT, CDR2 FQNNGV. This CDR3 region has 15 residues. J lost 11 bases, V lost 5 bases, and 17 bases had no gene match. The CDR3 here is CASSTQNDRVAGAFF. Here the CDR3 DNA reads TGTGCCAGCAGCACCCAAAATGACAGGGTGGCCGGGGCTTTCTTT.

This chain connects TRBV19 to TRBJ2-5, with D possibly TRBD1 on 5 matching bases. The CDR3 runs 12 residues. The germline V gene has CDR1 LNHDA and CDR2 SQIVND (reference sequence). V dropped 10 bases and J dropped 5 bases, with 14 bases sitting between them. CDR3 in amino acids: CATQRQGETQYF. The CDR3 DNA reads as TGTGCCACCCAAAGGCAGGGTGAGACCCAGTACTTC.